These T cell receptor beta chains were read from a single sample in a study of metastatic and nonmetastatic thyroid tumors. With MiXCR, TCRdb called clones anew from the PCR reads. The sample consists of 23,000 or so clones, roughly a fifth of them appearing once. Sequenced: blood. The receptors shown here come from a female donor with papillary thyroid cancer or a benign thyroid nodule (not recorded which). Some clones in this sample may be carry-over from other donors' samples. The CDR3 runs from the conserved cysteine through the conserved F or W. The D gene is left open where the match is weak. Expanded clones get a size class; other rows say once, few or many, or leave the size out.

j_gene,d_gene,v_gene,abundance,CDR3nt,CDR3aa
TRBJ2-7,NA,TRBV18,NA,TGTGCCAGCTCACCGGACAGCTCTAACGAGCAGTACTTC,CASSPDSSNEQYF
TRBJ2-1,NA,TRBV7-2,once,TGTGCCAGCAGCTTAGCGCATGGTGCCCACAATGAGCAGTTCTTC,CASSLAHGAHNEQFF
TRBJ2-7,NA,TRBV5-1,few,TGCGCCAGCAGCTTCTACTGGAGCATGAACGAGCAGTACTTC,CASSFYWSMNEQYF
TRBJ2-5,TRBD1,TRBV30,many,TGTGCCTGGAGTGGACAGGGGGGCGAGACCCAGTACTTC,CAWSGQGGETQYF
TRBJ1-1,NA,TRBV7-2,many,TGTGCCAGCAGCTTAGGCGCGACTCTACTGGGATCTTTCTTT,CASSLGATLLGSFF
TRBJ1-2,TRBD1,TRBV30,NA,TGTGCCTGGAGTGTAGGAGGGGGCAGACTTAACTATGGCTACACCTTC,CAWSVGGGRLNYGYTF
TRBJ2-5,TRBD2,TRBV7-7,NA,TGTGCTAGCAGCGTCTACGGGGGAGGGGAAGAGACCAAGTACTTC,CASSVYGGGEETKYF
TRBJ2-5,NA,TRBV11-2,many,TGTGCCAGCAGCGTATTTCCAACCCAAGAGACCCAGTACTTC,CASSVFPTQETQYF
TRBJ1-6,NA,TRBV20-1,NA,TGCAGTGCCAAGGCGGGCGGGGGTCATTCACCCCTCCACTTT,CSAKAGGGHSPLHF
TRBJ2-1,NA,TRBV7-9,NA,TGTGCCTGCAGCTCGCTCCGGGAAGGCAATGAGCAGTTCTTC,CACSSLREGNEQFF
TRBJ2-5,NA,TRBV6-1,many,TGTGCCAGCAGTGGCCTAGCGAATCAAGAGACCCAGTACTTC,CASSGLANQETQYF
TRBJ1-3,NA,TRBV7-2,many,TGTGCCAGCAGCGTGGGCCGGGGGGGTGGAGGAAACACCATATATTTT,CASSVGRGGGGNTIYF
TRBJ2-7,NA,TRBV28,NA,TGTGCCAGCAGCTCCTACAGAGCGTCATCCCAAGGGGGATACGAGCAGTACTTC,CASSSYRASSQGGYEQYF
TRBJ2-1,TRBD2,TRBV9,many,TGTGCCAGCAGCGTATATGAAGTAGCGGGAGGTTACAATGAGCAGTTCTTC,CASSVYEVAGGYNEQFF
TRBJ1-6,NA,TRBV7-8,NA,TGTTCCAGCAGCGCGAACAGGGCGGATAATTCACCCCTCCACTTT,CSSSANRADNSPLHF
TRBJ1-1,NA,TRBV4-1,many,TGCGCCAGCAGCCACCGGACGGAGAACACTGAAGCTTTCTTT,CASSHRTENTEAFF
TRBJ2-3,NA,TRBV3-1,NA,TGTGCCACCAGTCATGATCCGGGACAAAACACAGATACGCAGTATTTT,CATSHDPGQNTDTQYF
TRBJ1-2,NA,TRBV12-3/TRBV12-4,NA,TGTGCCAGCAGTTTAGTCGGGACGGATGGCTACACCTTC,CASSLVGTDGYTF
TRBJ2-5,NA,TRBV19,NA,TGTGCCAGTACCCCAGGGGCAAGTAGAGAGACCCAGTACTTC,CASTPGASRETQYF
TRBJ1-1,NA,TRBV4-1,many,TGCGCCAGCAGACTCAGGAGACAGAACACTGAAGCTTTCTTT,CASRLRRQNTEAFF
TRBJ2-5,NA,TRBV11-2,many,TGTGCCAGCAGCTTAACGGTGGGGGAAGAGACCCAGTACTTC,CASSLTVGEETQYF
TRBJ1-2,NA,TRBV11-1,many,TGTGCCAGCAGCCCCCACGGACAAACATATGGCTACACCTTC,CASSPHGQTYGYTF
TRBJ1-4,NA,TRBV4-2,many,TGTGCCAGCAGCTCCCAACCCTTCGGGGTAACCGAAAAACTGTTTTTT,CASSSQPFGVTEKLFF
TRBJ1-4,TRBD1,TRBV18,many,TGTGCCAGCTCACCTCGCGCGACAGGGGCGGGGAGTACTAATGAAAAACTGTTTTTT,CASSPRATGAGSTNEKLFF
TRBJ2-5,NA,TRBV15,NA,TGTGCCACCAGCAGAGACCTCCAAGAGACCCAGTACTTC,CATSRDLQETQYF
TRBJ1-1,NA,TRBV19,NA,TGTGCCAGTAGTATTTCTACCGGGGGCACTGAAGCTTTCTTT,CASSISTGGTEAFF
TRBJ2-1,TRBD2,TRBV20-1,NA,TGCAGTGCCCTAGCGGGGTATGAGCAGTTCTTC,CSALAGYEQFF
TRBJ1-2,NA,TRBV12-3/TRBV12-4,NA,TGTGCCAGCAGTTTGAACAGTCGGTATGGCTACACCTTC,CASSLNSRYGYTF
TRBJ2-1,NA,TRBV5-1,NA,TGCGCCAGCAGGACGGAACAGGTTGCCAGTGGCGATGCGCAGTTCTTC,CASRTEQVASGDAQFF
TRBJ2-1,TRBD1,TRBV9,many,TGTGCCAGCAGCAAAGAGGGACAGGGGGTGTACAATGAGCAGTTCTTC,CASSKEGQGVYNEQFF
TRBJ2-7,NA,TRBV7-9,many,TGTGCCAGCGAATCGCTTGCCTCCTACGAGCAGTACTTC,CASESLASYEQYF
TRBJ2-7,NA,TRBV29-1,many,TGCCACGCACAGGAAGAGGACAGTCGCCCCCTCTACGAGCAGTACTTC,CHAQEEDSRPLYEQYF
TRBJ2-5,TRBD2,TRBV20-1,many,TGCAGTGCTCCACGACTAGCGGGGGAAGAGACCCAGTACTTC,CSAPRLAGEETQYF
TRBJ2-3,NA,TRBV28,NA,TGTGCCAGCAGTCCTGGGGGAGCATATACGCAGTATTTT,CASSPGGAYTQYF
TRBJ2-2,TRBD2,TRBV6-7,NA,TGTGCCACCAGTTCCTATCACTCGGTACTAGCGGGGCCAAACACCGGGGAGCTGTTTTTT,CATSSYHSVLAGPNTGELFF
TRBJ2-3,TRBD2,TRBV10-2,NA,TGCGCCAGCAGTGACGAACGCGCGCGGGAGATCAAAGATACGCAGTATTTT,CASSDERAREIKDTQYF
TRBJ2-5,NA,TRBV5-5,many,TGTGCCAGCAGCCCGGAGGGCAGCCAGGTTATGACCCAGTACTTC,CASSPEGSQVMTQYF
TRBJ2-2,NA,TRBV5-1,NA,TGCGCCAGCAGATACGGGCCACACCATCCTAACACCGGGGAGCTGTTTTTT,CASRYGPHHPNTGELFF
TRBJ2-1,TRBD2,TRBV11-2,medium-sized,TGTGCCAGCAGCACGCGGTTTAGCGGGAGTGATGAGCAGTTCTTC,CASSTRFSGSDEQFF
TRBJ2-5,TRBD2,TRBV6-2/TRBV6-3,medium-sized,TGTGCCAGCAGTCCCGGACTAGCGGGGGGGCAAGAGACCCAGTACTTC,CASSPGLAGGQETQYF
TRBJ2-3,TRBD2,TRBV14,few,TGTGCCAGCAGCCGCCAAAAGATGATAGGACTAGCGGGGGATTCGGCAGATACGCAGTATTTT,CASSRQKMIGLAGDSADTQYF
TRBJ1-1,NA,TRBV6-4,few,TGTGCCAGCAGTGACTCGTTCCTGACCACTGAAGCTTTCTTT,CASSDSFLTTEAFF
TRBJ2-7,TRBD1,TRBV6-1,NA,TGTGCCAGCATCCCTACCCGACAGGGAATACCCTACGAGCAGTACTTC,CASIPTRQGIPYEQYF
TRBJ2-2,TRBD1,TRBV6-4,many,TGTGCCAGCAGACCGGGACAGGGGTTACCCGGGGAGCTGTTTTTT,CASRPGQGLPGELFF
TRBJ2-2,NA,TRBV13,many,TGTGCCAGCAGCTTAGGTGCACTTAACACCGGGGAGCTGTTTTTT,CASSLGALNTGELFF
TRBJ2-7,NA,TRBV6-2/TRBV6-3,few,TGTGCCAGCGGAAGGAACACTCAAACATACGAGCAGTACTTC,CASGRNTQTYEQYF
TRBJ2-2,NA,TRBV5-1,once,TGCGCCAGCAGCCTAGGGGGCACCGGGGAGCTGTTTTTT,CASSLGGTGELFF
TRBJ1-5,NA,TRBV30,NA,TGTGCCTGGAGTGGATCCAGAGATCAGCCCCAGCATTTT,CAWSGSRDQPQHF
TRBJ1-5,TRBD1,TRBV24-1,NA,TGTGCCACCAGTGATCCCCCGGGGGACAGGGGCAACAATCATCCCCAGCATTTT,CATSDPPGDRGNNHPQHF
TRBJ2-5,NA,TRBV11-1,many,TGTGCCAGCAGGGGACTGTCGCAAGAGACCCAGTACTTC,CASRGLSQETQYF
TRBJ1-1,TRBD1,TRBV24-1,many,TGTGCCACCGCGGGACAGGGGGCCAAAAACACTGAAGCTTTCTTT,CATAGQGAKNTEAFF
TRBJ2-3,NA,TRBV19,many,TGTGCCAGTAGTATAGATCATATGAGGTCAGATACGCAGTATTTT,CASSIDHMRSDTQYF
TRBJ2-1,NA,TRBV5-1,NA,TGCGCCAGCAGCGCCTCTAGTGATATCTACAATGAGCAGTTCTTC,CASSASSDIYNEQFF
TRBJ2-7,TRBD2,TRBV9,many,TGTGCCAGCAGCGTAGGAGCGGGAGGCGTGTACGAGCAGTACTTC,CASSVGAGGVYEQYF
TRBJ1-4,NA,TRBV14,NA,TGTGCCAGCAGCCAGGGAGGGGCTACAACTAATGAAAAACTGTTTTTT,CASSQGGATTNEKLFF
TRBJ1-2,NA,TRBV15,NA,TGTGCCACCAGCAGGGGACGGTCGGGGGTCAACTATGGCTACACCTTC,CATSRGRSGVNYGYTF